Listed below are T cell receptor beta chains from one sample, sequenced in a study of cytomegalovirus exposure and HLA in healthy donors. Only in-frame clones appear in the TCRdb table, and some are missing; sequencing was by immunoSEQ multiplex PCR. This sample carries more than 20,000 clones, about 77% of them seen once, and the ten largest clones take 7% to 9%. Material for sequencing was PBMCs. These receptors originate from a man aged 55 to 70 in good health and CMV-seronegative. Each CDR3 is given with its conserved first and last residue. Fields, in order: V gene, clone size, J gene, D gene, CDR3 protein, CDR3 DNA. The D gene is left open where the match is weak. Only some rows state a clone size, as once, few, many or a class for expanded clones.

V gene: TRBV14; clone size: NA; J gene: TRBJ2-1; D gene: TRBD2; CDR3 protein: CASSQGTSEYNEQFF; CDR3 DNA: TGTGCCAGCAGCCAAGGGACTAGCGAATACAATGAGCAGTTCTTC
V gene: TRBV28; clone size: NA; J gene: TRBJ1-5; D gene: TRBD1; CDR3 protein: CASSRTGNNQPQHF; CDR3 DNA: TGTGCCAGCAGTCGGACAGGGAACAATCAGCCCCAGCATTTT
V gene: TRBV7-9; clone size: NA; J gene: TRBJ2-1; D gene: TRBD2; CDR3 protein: CASSLVSGAYNEQFF; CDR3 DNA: TGTGCCAGCAGCTTAGTTAGCGGGGCCTACAATGAGCAGTTCTTC
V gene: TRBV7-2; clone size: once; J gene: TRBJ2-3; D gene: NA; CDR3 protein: CASSPRQGITDTQYF; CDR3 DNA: TGTGCCAGCAGCCCCCGCCAGGGGATCACAGATACGCAGTATTTT
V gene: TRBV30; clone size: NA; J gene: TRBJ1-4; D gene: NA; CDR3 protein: CAWSTQTGAVRKLFF; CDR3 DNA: TGTGCCTGGAGCACCCAAACAGGAGCAGTCCGAAAACTGTTTTTT
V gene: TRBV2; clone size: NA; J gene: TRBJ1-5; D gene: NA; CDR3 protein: CASRGAQHQPQHF; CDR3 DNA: TGTGCCAGCCGGGGTGCCCAGCATCAGCCCCAGCATTTT
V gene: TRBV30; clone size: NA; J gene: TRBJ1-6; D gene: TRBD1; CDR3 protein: CAWKTPGQGNSPLHF; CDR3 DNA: TGTGCCTGGAAAACCCCGGGACAGGGAAATTCACCCCTCCACTTT
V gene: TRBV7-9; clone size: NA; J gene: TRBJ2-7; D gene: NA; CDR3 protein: CAGGRGAYEQYF; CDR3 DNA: TGTGCCGGAGGGAGAGGGGCCTACGAGCAGTACTTC
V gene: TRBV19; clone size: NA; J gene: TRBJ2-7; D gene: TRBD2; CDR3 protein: CASSIPGLAGGRLGEQYF; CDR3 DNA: TGTGCCAGTAGTATACCGGGACTAGCGGGAGGAAGGCTCGGGGAGCAGTACTTC
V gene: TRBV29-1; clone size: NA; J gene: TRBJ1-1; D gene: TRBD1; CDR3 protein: CSVLRGYRGTEAFF; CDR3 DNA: TGCAGCGTTCTCAGGGGGTATCGTGGCACTGAAGCTTTCTTT
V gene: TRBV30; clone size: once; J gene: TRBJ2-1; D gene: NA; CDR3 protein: CALGPDFNEQFF; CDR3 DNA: TGTGCCTTGGGGCCAGACTTCAATGAGCAGTTCTTC
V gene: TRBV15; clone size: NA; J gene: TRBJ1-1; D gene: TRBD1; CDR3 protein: CATSRGGQTNTEAFF; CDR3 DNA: TGTGCCACCAGCAGAGGGGGACAGACTAACACTGAAGCTTTCTTT
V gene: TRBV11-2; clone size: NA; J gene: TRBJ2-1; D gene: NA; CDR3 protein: CASSLRVTRGHNEQFF; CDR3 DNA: TGTGCCAGCAGCTTACGGGTGACTAGGGGGCACAATGAGCAGTTCTTC
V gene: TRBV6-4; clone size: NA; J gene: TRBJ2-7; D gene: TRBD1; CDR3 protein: CASSAGTGGYEQYF; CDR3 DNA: TGTGCCAGCAGTGCCGGGACAGGGGGCTACGAGCAGTACTTC
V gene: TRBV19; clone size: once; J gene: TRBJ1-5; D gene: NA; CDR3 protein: CPSSIGRVGNQPQHF; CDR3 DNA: TGTCCCAGTAGTATCGGCAGGGTGGGCAATCAGCCCCAGCATTTT